The 32 T cell receptor beta chains below all came from one sample that was sequenced in a study of quantifying T cell responses using KT2 cells. Turning to the study itself: Reverse transcription used primers in the TCR alpha and beta constant regions.

An oligo carrying a UMI was ligated to the cDNA 3' end. First-round PCR used about 4 cycles and beta primers RC1.1 and RC1.2 covering TRBC1 and TRBC2. Each CDR3 protein is one row after TCRdb ran MiXCR on the UMI-ligation and nested PCR reads. The profile shows 39,000 or so distinct CDR3 sequences, about a sixth of them singletons. The material sequenced was PBMCs spiked with cells of the T cell clone KT2. The receptors stem from a human donor.

In its sample, this clonotype was seen many times. V gene TRBV29-1 combines with J gene TRBJ1-1; 7 positions agree with TRBD1. The CDR3 sequence is 13 residues long. The V gene's germline CDR1 is SQVTM and CDR2 ANQGSEA. The V and J ends lost 7 bases and 3 bases, in that order; junction bases with no gene match: 8. CDR3 DNA: TGCAGCGCTACGACAGGGAGATACACTGAAGCTTTCTTT. Translation gives CSATTGRYTEAFF.

This clonotype has more than one count but fewer than ten. This sequence joins TRBV2 and TRBJ2-3; 7 positions match TRBD1. Germline values: CDR1 SNHLY, CDR2 FYNNEI. The CDR3 totals 15 residues. The J segment lost 3 bases and the V segment lost 6 bases, leaving 9 bases of the junction unmatched. CDR3 nucleotide sequence: TGTGCCAGCAGCGCGAGGGGGCCGGGGACAGATACGCAGTATTTT. Amino acids: CASSARGPGTDTQYF.

This clonotype was detected a few times. This chain connects TRBV7-8 to TRBJ2-6; D not certain. CDR1 and CDR2 from the germline V gene are SGHVS and FQNEAQ. V lost 5 bases and J lost 0, with 17 bases in between. The CDR3 totals 18 residues. CDR3 residues: CASSRAGSFRSGANVLTF. The CDR3 coding sequence is TGTGCCAGCAGCCGGGCAGGCAGTTTCCGCTCTGGGGCCAACGTCCTGACTTTC.

This clonotype has at least ten counts. The CDR3 reads CAISELSGPANEQFF. In DNA, the CDR3 is TGTGCCATCAGTGAGCTCAGCGGCCCAGCCAATGAGCAGTTCTTC. The chain has TRBV10-3 and TRBJ2-1; maybe TRBD2 (5 bases). This CDR3 has 15 amino acids. CDR1 and CDR2 (germline): ENHRY, SYGVKD. The V gene lost 2 bases and the J gene lost 6 bases, with 14 bases spanning the gap.

Only a few counts were recorded for this clonotype. V usage is TRBV6-4 and J usage is TRBJ2-3; 10 nucleotides match TRBD2. The CDR3 runs to 15 residues. Germline V lookup: CDR1 MRHNA, CDR2 SNTAGT. The J segment lost 5 bases and the V segment lost 4 bases, leaving 6 bases of the junction unmatched. The CDR3 sequence: CASSVSSGGGDTQYF. The CDR3 coding sequence is TGTGCCAGCAGTGTTTCTAGCGGGGGAGGAGATACGCAGTATTTT.

This sequence joins TRBV5-5 and TRBJ2-1; D is ambiguous. With 5 bases removed from V and 8 bases from J, the gap between germline ends came to 14 bases. Germline V gene data show CDR1 as SGHKS and CDR2 as YYEKEE (reference sequence). This CDR3 is 13 amino acids long. This CDR3 reads CASRSWTNDEQFF. The CDR3 DNA follows: TGTGCCAGCAGGTCGTGGACCAACGATGAGCAGTTCTTC.

Ten or more counts support this clonotype. This rearrangement joins TRBV18 to TRBJ2-7, with D tentatively TRBD2 (5 bases). This CDR3 is built from 13 residues. The V gene's germline CDR1 is KGHSH and CDR2 LQKENI. V lost 2 bases and J 3 bases, leaving 8 bases between the germline ends. CDR3 nucleotide sequence: TGTGCCAGCTCACCAGGGAGCAGCTACGAGCAGTACTTC. Protein product: CASSPGSSYEQYF.

This clonotype was seen a handful of times. V is TRBV6-5 and J is TRBJ2-7, with no clear D. Deletions cut 7 bases from V and 5 bases from J, with 15 bases between. From germline, CDR1 is MNHEY and CDR2 SVGAGI. The CDR3 length is 13 residues. The CDR3 sequence is CASNDGRGDEQYF. DNA for the CDR3: TGTGCCAGCAACGACGGAAGAGGAGACGAGCAGTACTTC.

This clonotype showed up just a few times. The genes are TRBV14 and TRBJ1-1; D gene uncertain. The CDR3 is 12 residues long. Germline V gene data show CDR1 as SGHDN and CDR2 as FVKESK. Trimming took off 2 bases at V and 6 bases at J, with 7 bases between the two ends. The CDR3 DNA is TGTGCCAGCAGCCAATCAGCGGCTGAAGCTTTCTTT. It encodes CASSQSAAEAFF.

This clonotype was picked up a small number of times. The CDR3 DNA reads TGCGCCAGCAGCCAAGAAGCGACAGAGTTTAGCAATCAGCCCCAGCATTTT. It codes for CASSQEATEFSNQPQHF. The rearrangement links TRBV4-1 to TRBJ1-5, with TRBD1 as a possible D gene (5 bases). The germline V gene has CDR1 MGHRA and CDR2 YSYEKL. CDR3 size: 17 residues. The V gene lost 0 bases and the J gene lost 0 bases, with 12 bases spanning the gap.

V is TRBV24-1 and J is TRBJ2-3; 10 bases fit TRBD2. This CDR3 contains 17 residues. CDR1 is KGHDR and CDR2 is SFDVKD in the germline V gene. V shed 11 bases, J shed 0 bases, and the junction held 13 bases outside the gene matches. The CDR3 sequence: CASLGLARNSSTDTQYF. In DNA, the CDR3 is TGTGCCAGCCTGGGACTAGCGAGAAACAGTAGCACAGATACGCAGTATTTT.

Ten or more counts support this clonotype. The rearrangement links TRBV21-1 to TRBJ2-7; the table's D call, TRBD1, was not checked against the DNA. TRBV21-1 corresponds to a pseudogene. The CDR3 length is 13 residues. The CDR3 sequence is CASSGDTDYEQYF. CDR3 bases: TGTGCCAGCAGCGGGGACACAGACTACGAGCAGTACTTC.

The chain employs TRBV4-2 and TRBJ1-1; TRBD1 aligns across 7 bases. V was clipped by 0 bases and J by 3 bases; unmatched bases: 13. This CDR3 contains 18 residues. Germline V lookup: CDR1 LGHNA, CDR2 YNFKEQ. CDR3 protein: CASSQDHIGDSRDTEAFF. The CDR3 DNA reads as TGTGCCAGCAGCCAAGATCACATAGGGGACAGTCGGGACACTGAAGCTTTCTTT.

This clonotype was seen at least ten times. In nucleotides, the CDR3 is TGTGCCAGCAGTAGTAGCGGGGGGGCGGCAGATACGCAGTATTTT. Translating gives CASSSSGGAADTQYF. V gene TRBV6-4 combines with J gene TRBJ2-3; 11 nucleotides align to TRBD2. This CDR3 is built from 15 residues. V lost 5 bases, J lost 4 bases, and 5 bases stayed unmatched. From germline, CDR1 is MRHNA and CDR2 SNTAGT.

The CDR3 DNA reads as TGTGCCATCAGAGGCGGGTACGAGCAGTACTTC. As protein: CAIRGGYEQYF. The chain carries TRBV10-3 and TRBJ2-7, with a weak D call TRBD2 (5 bases). Per germline, CDR1 ENHRY and CDR2 SYGVKD. The CDR3 spans 11 residues. Trimming stripped 6 bases from V and 4 bases from J, with 7 bases between.

This sequence joins TRBV7-9 and TRBJ1-1, with TRBD1 identical over 7 bases. The CDR3 length is 14 residues. Looked up from germline, CDR1 is SEHNR and CDR2 is FQNEAQ (reference sequence). With V trimmed by 5 bases and J by 4 bases, 7 bases remained unmatched. Here the CDR3 reads CASSRETGSTEAFF. The CDR3 DNA is TGTGCCAGCAGCCGTGAGACAGGGAGCACTGAAGCTTTCTTT.

The chain recombines TRBV19 with TRBJ2-1; D not certain. Trimming left V 3 bases short and J 4 bases short, with 13 bases between. Looked up from germline, CDR1 is LNHDA and CDR2 is SQIVND (reference sequence). This CDR3 has 15 residues. This chain's CDR3 is CASSMEANEYNEQFF. The CDR3, as DNA: TGTGCCAGTAGTATGGAAGCGAACGAATACAATGAGCAGTTCTTC.

This clonotype was seen a handful of times. The rearrangement links TRBV12-3 or TRBV12-4 to TRBJ2-4; 8 bases are shared with TRBD2. After removal of 4 bases from V and 8 bases from J, the junction contained 19 bases not matched to a gene. There are 18 residues in the CDR3. CDR3 DNA: TGTGCCAGCAGTTCCGCCGGCTGGCGCGGGGGGCCAGGGGACATTCAGTACTTC. It yields the protein CASSSAGWRGGPGDIQYF.

A single count supports this clonotype. J is TRBJ1-5 and V is TRBV30, with D hard to call. Per the germline V gene, CDR1 is GTSNPN and CDR2 is SVGIG (reference sequence). Deletions cut 3 bases from V and 1 base from J, with 1 base between. This CDR3 has 11 residues. Here the CDR3 reads CAWSSNQPQHF. CDR3 sequence (DNA): TGTGCCTGGAGCAGCAATCAGCCCCAGCATTTT.

V is TRBV6-2 or TRBV6-3 and J is TRBJ1-5; TRBD1 might be the D (5 bases). CDR1 and CDR2 from the germline V gene are MNHEY and SVGEGT. Trimming shortened V by 4 bases and J by 4 bases, and 8 bases separated the two germline ends. This CDR3 is 13 amino acids long. CDR3 region: CASSSGGNQPQHF. The DNA of the CDR3 is TGTGCCAGCAGTTCCGGGGGGAATCAGCCCCAGCATTTT.

This clonotype appeared a few times. V usage is TRBV11-2 and J usage is TRBJ2-3; D is possibly TRBD2 (6 bases). V dropped 5 bases and J dropped 0 bases, with 18 bases sitting between them. This CDR3 spans 17 amino acids. Per germline, CDR1 SGHAT and CDR2 FQNNGV. The CDR3 DNA reads TGTGCCAGCAGCCCGTGGAGGGGCTCACAAAGCACAGATACGCAGTATTTT. This codes for CASSPWRGSQSTDTQYF.

Many counts were recorded for this clonotype. The chain employs TRBV6-5 and TRBJ2-2; 10 bases align to TRBD2. Germline V lookup: CDR1 MNHEY, CDR2 SVGAGI. The ends lost 3 bases at V and 6 bases at J; junction bases unmatched: 13. The CDR3 is made up of 18 amino acids. The CDR3 bases are TGTGCCAGCAGTTATTCTATAGCTAGCGGGAGTACAGCCGGGGAGCTGTTTTTT. It encodes CASSYSIASGSTAGELFF.

This sequence joins TRBV4-1 and TRBJ1-2; 10 bases match TRBD1. After removal of 1 base from V and 7 bases from J, the junction contained 9 bases not matched to a gene. The length of the CDR3 is 16 residues. Germline CDR1 reads MGHRA; CDR2 reads YSYEKL. CDR3 residues: CASSQASGTGDGGYTF. The CDR3 DNA follows: TGCGCCAGCAGCCAAGCCTCCGGGACAGGGGACGGTGGCTACACCTTC.

This clonotype showed up just a few times. The chain links TRBV23-1 to TRBJ2-4, with no clear D. TRBV23-1 is labeled an ORF, and its function is uncertain. V lost 7 bases, J lost 2 bases, and 12 bases lay in between. The length of the CDR3 is 14 residues. CDR3 nucleotides: TGCGCCAGCACCCCTCAGGCCTCCAAAAACATTCAGTACTTC. Its translation is CASTPQASKNIQYF.

The chain uses TRBV13 and TRBJ2-3, with a weak D call TRBD2 (5 bases). The germline V and J ends were trimmed by 9 bases and 2 bases, with 9 bases remaining between them. The CDR3 loop spans 12 amino acids. Germline V gene data show CDR1 as PRHDT and CDR2 as FYEKMQ (reference sequence). The CDR3 loop reads CARSGFTDTQYF. CDR3 nucleotides: TGTGCCAGGAGCGGATTCACAGATACGCAGTATTTT.

This chain uses TRBV10-3 with TRBJ1-5; 7 nucleotides line up with TRBD1. V lost 2 bases to trimming and J lost 4 bases; unmatched junction nucleotides: 5. This CDR3 comprises 15 residues. The V gene's germline CDR1 is ENHRY and CDR2 SYGVKD. The CDR3 DNA reads as TGTGCCATCAGTGAGCAAGGACAGGCGAATCAGCCCCAGCATTTT. Amino acid sequence: CAISEQGQANQPQHF.

This clonotype was found many times. V is TRBV15 and J is TRBJ2-3; the match to TRBD2 covers 9 bases. The CDR3 sequence is 15 residues long. Germline CDR1 LNHNV, CDR2 YYDKDF (reference sequence). V lost 5 bases and J lost 1; bases outside the gene matches: 4. For the CDR3, the DNA is TGTGCCACCAGCCCACAGCGGGGGGGCACAGATACGCAGTATTTT. It is translated as CATSPQRGGTDTQYF.

This clonotype was seen a handful of times. The V and J genes are TRBV9 and TRBJ1-6; the match to TRBD1 covers 10 bases. CDR3 length: 17 residues. V was pared by 4 bases and J by 10 bases, with 14 bases of the junction left unmatched. Per the germline V gene, CDR1 is SGDLS and CDR2 is YYNGEE. CDR3 bases: TGTGCCAGCAGCTCCCAACCGACAGGGGGCGTCGGATCACCCCTCCACTTT. It yields the protein CASSSQPTGGVGSPLHF.

The chain uses TRBV6-1 and TRBJ2-2; D is unclear. The CDR3 consists of 15 residues. V was pared by 4 bases and J by 3 bases, with 12 bases between. The germline V gene has CDR1 MNHNS and CDR2 SASEGT. The CDR3 loop reads CASSGERVHTGELFF. In DNA, the CDR3 is TGTGCCAGCAGTGGGGAACGGGTACACACCGGGGAGCTGTTTTTT.

The rearrangement links TRBV4-3 to TRBJ2-2; 9 bases line up with TRBD2. Germline V lookup: CDR1 LGHNA, CDR2 YSLEER. Unmatched junction bases numbered 11, after V lost 1 base and J lost 5 bases. This CDR3 spans 18 amino acids. The CDR3 DNA follows: TGCGCCAGCAGCCAAGTAAAAGGGGCTAGCGGGAAAACCGGGGAGCTGTTTTTT. This codes for CASSQVKGASGKTGELFF.

This clonotype was found many times. V is TRBV6-4 and J is TRBJ2-1; TRBD2 matches 11 bases. Germline lookup yields CDR1 MRHNA and CDR2 SNTAGT. V dropped 5 bases and J dropped 4; count of bases not matched to a gene: 4. The CDR3 length is 15 residues. In DNA, the CDR3 is TGTGCCAGCAGTAATGGGACTAGCGGATACAATGAGCAGTTCTTC. As protein: CASSNGTSGYNEQFF.

At least ten counts were recorded for this clonotype. V and J are TRBV4-1 and TRBJ2-5; 11 nucleotides match TRBD2. The CDR3 runs 16 residues. V dropped 1 base and J dropped 2; count of bases not matched to a gene: 3. The germline V gene has CDR1 MGHRA and CDR2 YSYEKL. In nucleotides, the CDR3 is TGCGCCAGCAGCCAAGGACTAGCGGGACCACAAGAGACCCAGTACTTC. Protein sequence: CASSQGLAGPQETQYF.